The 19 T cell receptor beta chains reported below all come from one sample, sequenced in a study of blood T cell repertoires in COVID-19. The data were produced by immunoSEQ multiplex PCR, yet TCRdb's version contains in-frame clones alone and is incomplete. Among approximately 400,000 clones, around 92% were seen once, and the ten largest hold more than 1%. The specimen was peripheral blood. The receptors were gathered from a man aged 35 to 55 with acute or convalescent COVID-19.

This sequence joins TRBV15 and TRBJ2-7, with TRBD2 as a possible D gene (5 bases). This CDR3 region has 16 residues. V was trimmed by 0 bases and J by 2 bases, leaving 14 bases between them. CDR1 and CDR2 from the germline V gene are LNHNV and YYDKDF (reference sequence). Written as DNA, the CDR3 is TGTGCCACCAGCAGAGAGGACCGACGCGGGCCCTACGAGCAGTACTTC. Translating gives CATSREDRRGPYEQYF.

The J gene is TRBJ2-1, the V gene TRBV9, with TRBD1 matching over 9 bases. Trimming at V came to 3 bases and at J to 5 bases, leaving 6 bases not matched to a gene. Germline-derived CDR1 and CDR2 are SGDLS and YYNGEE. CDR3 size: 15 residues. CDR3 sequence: CASSAWTGEDNEQFF. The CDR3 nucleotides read TGTGCCAGCAGCGCCTGGACAGGGGAGGACAATGAGCAGTTCTTC.

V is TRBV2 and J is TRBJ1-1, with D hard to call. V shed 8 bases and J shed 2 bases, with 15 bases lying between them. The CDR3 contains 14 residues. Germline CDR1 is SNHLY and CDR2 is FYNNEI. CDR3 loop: CASSPGELNTEAFF. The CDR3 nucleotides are TGTGCCAGCTCTCCCGGGGAATTAAACACTGAAGCTTTCTTT.

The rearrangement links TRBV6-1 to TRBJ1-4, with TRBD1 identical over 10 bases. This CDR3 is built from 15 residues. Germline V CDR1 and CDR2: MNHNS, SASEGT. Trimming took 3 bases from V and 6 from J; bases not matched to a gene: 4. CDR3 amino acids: CASSDVGTGDEKLFF. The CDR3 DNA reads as TGTGCCAGCAGTGACGTGGGGACAGGGGATGAAAAACTGTTTTTT.

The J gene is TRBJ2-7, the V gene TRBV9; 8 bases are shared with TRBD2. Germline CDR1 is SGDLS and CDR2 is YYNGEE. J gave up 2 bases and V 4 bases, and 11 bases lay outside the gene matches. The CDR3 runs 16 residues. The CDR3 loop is CASSTQSLAVTYEQYF. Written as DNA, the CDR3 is TGTGCCAGCAGCACACAATCACTAGCGGTAACCTACGAGCAGTACTTC.

CDR3 sequence reads: CAWGEYLGQYDSGANVLTF. The CDR3 bases are TGTGCCTGGGGGGAGTACCTGGGACAGTATGACTCTGGGGCCAACGTCCTGACTTTC. This chain uses TRBV30 with TRBJ2-6; 7 positions agree with TRBD1. The germline CDR1 and CDR2 sequences are GTSNPN and SVGIG (reference sequence). V dropped 5 bases and J dropped 0; count of bases not matched to a gene: 16. The CDR3 is made up of 19 amino acids.

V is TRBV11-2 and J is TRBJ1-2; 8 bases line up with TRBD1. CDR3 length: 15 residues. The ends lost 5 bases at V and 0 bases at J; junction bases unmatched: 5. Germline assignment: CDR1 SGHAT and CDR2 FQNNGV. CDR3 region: CASSIDRGSNYGYTF. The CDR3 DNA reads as TGTGCCAGCAGCATTGACAGGGGATCTAACTATGGCTACACCTTC.

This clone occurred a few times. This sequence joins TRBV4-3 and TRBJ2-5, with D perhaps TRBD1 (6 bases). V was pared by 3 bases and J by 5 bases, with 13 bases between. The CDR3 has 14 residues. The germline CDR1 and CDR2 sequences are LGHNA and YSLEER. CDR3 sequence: CASSHDTRGETQYF. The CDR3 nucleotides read TGCGCCAGCAGCCATGACACTAGGGGGGAGACCCAGTACTTC.

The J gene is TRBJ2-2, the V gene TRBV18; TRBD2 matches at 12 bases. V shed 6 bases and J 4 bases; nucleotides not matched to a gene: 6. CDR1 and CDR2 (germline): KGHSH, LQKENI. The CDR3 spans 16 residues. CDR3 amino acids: CASSQPGLAGTGELFF. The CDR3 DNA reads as TGTGCCAGCTCTCAGCCGGGACTAGCGGGCACCGGGGAGCTGTTTTTT.

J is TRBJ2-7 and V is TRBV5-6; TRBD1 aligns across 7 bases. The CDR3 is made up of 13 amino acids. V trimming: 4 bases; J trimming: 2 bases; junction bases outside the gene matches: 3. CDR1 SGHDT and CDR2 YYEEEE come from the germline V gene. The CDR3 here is CASSQQGAYEQYF. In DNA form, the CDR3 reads TGTGCCAGCAGCCAGCAGGGGGCCTACGAGCAGTACTTC.

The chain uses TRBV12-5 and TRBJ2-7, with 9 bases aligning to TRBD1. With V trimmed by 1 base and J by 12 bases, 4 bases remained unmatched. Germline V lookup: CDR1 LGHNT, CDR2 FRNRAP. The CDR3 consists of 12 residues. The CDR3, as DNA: TGTGCTAGTGGTTTGGAGGGACAGGGACTGTACTTC. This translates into CASGLEGQGLYF.

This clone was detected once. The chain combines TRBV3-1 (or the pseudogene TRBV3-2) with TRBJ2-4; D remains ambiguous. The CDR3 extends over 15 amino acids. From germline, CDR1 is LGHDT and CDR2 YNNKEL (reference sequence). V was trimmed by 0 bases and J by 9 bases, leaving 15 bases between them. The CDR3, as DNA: TGTGCCAGCAGCCAAGATCTTGGCAGGCAGGTCATTCAGTACTTC. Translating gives CASSQDLGRQVIQYF.

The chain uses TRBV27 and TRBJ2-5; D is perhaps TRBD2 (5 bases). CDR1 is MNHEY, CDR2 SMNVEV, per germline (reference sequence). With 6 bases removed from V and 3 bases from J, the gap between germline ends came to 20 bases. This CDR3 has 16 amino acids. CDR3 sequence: CASRDTRFDPKETQYF. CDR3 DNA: TGTGCCAGCAGAGATACTAGGTTTGATCCAAAAGAGACCCAGTACTTC.

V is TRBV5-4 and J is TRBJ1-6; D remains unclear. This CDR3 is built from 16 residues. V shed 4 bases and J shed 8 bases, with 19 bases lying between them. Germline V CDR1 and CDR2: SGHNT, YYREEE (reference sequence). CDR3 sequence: CASSPMRSQRDSPLHF. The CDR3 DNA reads TGTGCCAGCAGCCCTATGAGGTCTCAACGGGATTCACCCCTCCACTTT.

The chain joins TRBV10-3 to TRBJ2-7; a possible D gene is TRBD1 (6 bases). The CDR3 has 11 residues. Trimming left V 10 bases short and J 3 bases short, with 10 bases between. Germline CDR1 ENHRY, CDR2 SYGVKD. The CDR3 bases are TGTGCCAGCCGACAGGACTACGAGCAGTACTTC. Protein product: CASRQDYEQYF.

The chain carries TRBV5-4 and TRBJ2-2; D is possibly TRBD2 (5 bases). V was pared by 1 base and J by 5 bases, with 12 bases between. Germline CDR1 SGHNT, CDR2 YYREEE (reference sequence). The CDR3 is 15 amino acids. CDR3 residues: CASSLYARGTGELFF. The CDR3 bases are TGTGCCAGCAGCTTGTATGCTCGGGGAACCGGGGAGCTGTTTTTT.

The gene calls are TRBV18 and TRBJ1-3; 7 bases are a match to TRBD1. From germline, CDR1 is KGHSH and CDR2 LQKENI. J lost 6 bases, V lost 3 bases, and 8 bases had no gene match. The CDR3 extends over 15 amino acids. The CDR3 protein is CASSPTTGSENTIYF. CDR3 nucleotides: TGTGCCAGCTCACCCACGACAGGGTCCGAAAACACCATATATTTT.

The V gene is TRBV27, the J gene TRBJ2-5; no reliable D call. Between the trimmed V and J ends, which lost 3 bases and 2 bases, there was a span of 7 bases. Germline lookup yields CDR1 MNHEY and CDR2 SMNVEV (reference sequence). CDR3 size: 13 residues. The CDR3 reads CASSFLDQETQYF. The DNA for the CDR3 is TGTGCCAGCAGTTTCCTAGATCAAGAGACCCAGTACTTC.

The chain's CDR3 is CASSVGTGEAFF. The CDR3 DNA follows: TGTGCCAGCAGCGTGGGGACAGGGGAAGCTTTCTTT. The rearrangement links TRBV9 to TRBJ1-1, with 9 bases lining up with TRBD1. The length of the CDR3 is 12 residues. V shed 2 bases and J 8 bases; nucleotides not matched to a gene: 1. Germline V lookup: CDR1 SGDLS, CDR2 YYNGEE.